This entry lists 32 T cell receptor beta chains sequenced from one sample in a study of molecular identifiers for immune sequencing clone quantification. Using its own MiXCR run on the PCR reads, TCRdb lists one record per CDR3 protein. Among around 460,000 distinct CDR3 sequences listed, roughly a fifth were seen once. The specimen was naive CD8+ T cells from blood, with Jurkat cell RNA spiked in. Subset meaning: FACS-sorted CD8+CD4-CCR7+CD45RA+ naive T cells. The receptors stem from a human donor in good health. Some libraries in this study had Jurkat cell RNA spiked in.

The chain links TRBV24-1 to TRBJ2-2; D possibly corresponds to TRBD2 (6 bases). Germline V gene data show CDR1 as KGHDR and CDR2 as SFDVKD. Trimming pared 6 bases from V and 6 bases from J, leaving 7 bases between. The CDR3 extends over 12 amino acids. The DNA of the CDR3 is TGTGCCACCAGTTGGGGGGCCGGGGAGCTGTTTTTT. Protein sequence: CATSWGAGELFF.

This clonotype has ten or more counts. The chain combines TRBV7-2 with TRBJ2-3, with 8 bases fitting TRBD2. CDR3 size: 19 residues. Losses at the gene ends were 0 bases for V and 5 bases for J; bases not matched to a gene: 16. CDR1 is SGHTA and CDR2 is FQGNSA in the germline V gene. Here the CDR3 reads CASSLAPPGRGVPGDTQYF. DNA for the CDR3: TGTGCCAGCAGCTTAGCGCCCCCGGGGCGGGGGGTACCGGGAGATACGCAGTATTTT.

In the case of this clonotype: This could be a read error, since a much larger clone is one nucleotide away. Because the CDR3 is missing its conserved closing phenylalanine or tryptophan, this is likely a read error. V is TRBV20-1 and J is TRBJ2-7; D is unresolved. Germline CDR1 and CDR2: DFQATT and SNEGSKA (reference sequence). Deletions cut 4 bases from V and 6 bases from J, with 10 bases between. This CDR3 spans 11 amino acids. For the CDR3, the DNA is TGCAGTGCTACAAAGGGTATCGAGCAGTACCTC. This encodes CSATKGIEQYL.

The chain links TRBV2 to TRBJ2-7; possibly TRBD1 for D (6 bases). CDR3 length: 15 residues. CDR1 SNHLY and CDR2 FYNNEI come from the germline V gene. V was shortened by 6 bases and J by 1 base, with 16 bases between the two germline ends. The CDR3 loop reads CASRPGTIGSYEQYF. The CDR3 DNA is TGTGCCAGCAGGCCCGGGACAATCGGGTCCTACGAGCAGTACTTC.

This clonotype occurred many times. J is TRBJ1-1 and V is TRBV6-5; a weak D match, TRBD1 (5 bases). This CDR3 has 17 amino acids. Germline V gene data show CDR1 as MNHEY and CDR2 as SVGAGI. V was clipped by 6 bases and J by 0 bases, with 20 bases between them. The CDR3 nucleotides are TGTGCCAGCAGCCCAACGGGGGAAGGACGGATGAACACTGAAGCTTTCTTT. Its protein product is CASSPTGEGRMNTEAFF.

In this sample, this clonotype turned up a few times. This chain connects TRBV19 to TRBJ2-1; D possibly uses TRBD1 or TRBD2 (5 bases each). The CDR3 consists of 11 residues. V was clipped by 6 bases and J by 8 bases, with 8 bases between them. Germline CDR1 and CDR2: LNHDA and SQIVND (reference sequence). The CDR3 nucleotides read TGTGCCAGTAGGGGGGAAGATGAGCAGTTCTTC. It yields the protein CASRGEDEQFF.

This clonotype was seen only a few times. The J gene is TRBJ2-1, the V gene TRBV6-6; 7 positions match TRBD2. The length of the CDR3 is 11 residues. The germline V gene encodes CDR1 MNHNY and CDR2 SVGAGI (reference sequence). The V gene end was trimmed by 5 bases and the J gene end by 10 bases; junction bases not matched to a gene: 2. CDR3: CASSNGGEQFF. The CDR3, as DNA: TGTGCCAGCAGTAACGGGGGGGAGCAGTTCTTC.

The CDR3 DNA follows: TGTGCCAGTAGTATAATCCTAGCCCCCGATACGCAGTATTTT. Translated, it gives CASSIILAPDTQYF. This chain connects TRBV19 to TRBJ2-3; the D gene is possibly TRBD2 (5 bases). V lost 2 bases to trimming and J lost 6 bases, with 12 bases between them. There are 14 residues in the CDR3. Germline V CDR1 and CDR2: LNHDA, SQIVND (reference sequence). The variable domain in full, completed from reference TRBV19 and TRBJ2-3, reads DGGITQSPKYLFRKEGQNVTLSCEQNLNHDAMYWYRQDPGQGLRLIYYSQIVNDFQKGDIAEGYSVSREKKESFPLTVTSAQKNPTAFYLCASSIILAPDTQYFGPGTRLTVL.

A word on this clonotype: One base away lies a much larger clone, so this may be a sequencing read error. The chain combines TRBV7-9 with TRBJ2-3; D call uncertain. The germline CDR1 and CDR2 sequences are SEHNR and FQNEAQ (reference sequence). This CDR3 region has 14 residues. Here the CDR3 reads CAGSPSLRADTQYF. The DNA for the CDR3 is TGTGCCGGCAGTCCGTCCCTTAGGGCAGATACGCAGTATTTT.

This clonotype appeared many times. The J gene is TRBJ2-3, the V gene TRBV24-1, with TRBD2 matching 7 bases. The CDR3 is made up of 13 amino acids. Germline loops: CDR1 KGHDR, CDR2 SFDVKD. Losses at the gene ends were 8 bases for V and 0 bases for J; bases not matched to a gene: 1. The chain's CDR3 is CATKAGSTDTQYF. The CDR3 DNA reads TGTGCCACCAAAGCGGGAAGCACAGATACGCAGTATTTT.

The sample holds many counts of this clonotype. The chain recombines TRBV7-9 with TRBJ2-7; tentatively, D is TRBD1 or TRBD2 (5 bases each). Trimming shortened V by 3 bases and J by 7 bases, and 7 bases separated the two germline ends. Germline V lookup: CDR1 SEHNR, CDR2 FQNEAQ (reference sequence). The CDR3 extends over 11 amino acids. The CDR3 coding sequence is TGTGCCAGCAGCTTGGGACCTGAGCAGTACTTC. Protein: CASSLGPEQYF.

This clonotype appeared a single time. Without the conserved terminal phenylalanine or tryptophan, this CDR3 likely stems from a read error. This chain uses TRBV6-5 with TRBJ2-1; D is possibly TRBD2 (6 bases). Germline lookup yields CDR1 MNHEY and CDR2 SVGAGI. This CDR3 is built from 13 residues. V was pared by 6 bases and J by 4 bases, with 10 bases between. The CDR3 spells CASRVGGYNEQFL. CDR3 bases: TGTGCCAGCAGAGTAGGAGGGTACAATGAGCAGTTCCTC.

The V and J genes are TRBV20-1 and TRBJ1-1; maybe TRBD1 (5 bases). The CDR3 loop spans 16 amino acids. Trimming left V 1 base short and J 1 base short, with 16 bases between. Germline CDR1 reads DFQATT; CDR2 reads SNEGSKA (reference sequence). The CDR3 here is CSARGTGVGTNTEAFF. In nucleotides, the CDR3 is TGCAGTGCTAGAGGGACCGGAGTGGGGACGAACACTGAAGCTTTCTTT.

With respect to this clonotype: A much larger clone is a single base away; this may be a read error. The chain employs TRBV5-1 and TRBJ2-7; D possibly corresponds to TRBD2 (5 bases). The CDR3 length is 13 residues. Trimming cost V 7 bases and J 3 bases, with 14 bases left between them. CDR1 SGHRS and CDR2 YFSETQ come from the germline V gene. CDR3 in amino acids: CASGGTGFYEQYF. The CDR3 nucleotides are TGCGCCAGCGGTGGCACGGGATTCTACGAGCAGTACTTC.

This clonotype was detected a few times. The chain links TRBV14 to TRBJ1-6; 9 nucleotides agree with TRBD1. The trim removed 5 bases at V and 4 bases at J, leaving 6 bases unmatched. From germline, CDR1 is SGHDN and CDR2 FVKESK. The CDR3 extends over 16 amino acids. The CDR3 nucleotides read TGTGCCAGCAGCACCGGGACAGGGACGTATAATTCACCCCTCCACTTT. This sequence encodes CASSTGTGTYNSPLHF.

This clonotype has at least ten counts. The chain links TRBV29-1 to TRBJ1-1; D not certain. Trimming pared 6 bases from V and 1 base from J, leaving 12 bases between. This CDR3 region has 13 residues. From germline, CDR1 is SQVTM and CDR2 ANQGSEA. The CDR3 sequence is CSVTHTRNTEAFF. In nucleotides, the CDR3 is TGCAGCGTAACCCACACGAGGAACACTGAAGCTTTCTTT. Full variable domain (rest looked up from reference TRBV29-1 and TRBJ1-1): SAVISQKPSRDICQRGTSLTIQCQVDSQVTMMFWYRQQPGQSLTLIATANQGSEATYESGFVIDKFPISRPNLTFSTLTVSNMSPEDSSIYLCSVTHTRNTEAFFGQGTRLTVV.

The V call is TRBV9, the J call TRBJ2-2, with 10 bases matching TRBD1. The germline V gene encodes CDR1 SGDLS and CDR2 YYNGEE. The CDR3 is 16 amino acids. V was clipped by 4 bases and J by 6 bases; unmatched bases: 9. CDR3 nucleotides: TGTGCCAGCAGCCCGCCCGGGACAGGGGATCCCGGGGAGCTGTTTTTT. It specifies CASSPPGTGDPGELFF.

This clonotype was seen more than once but under ten times. In DNA form, the CDR3 reads TGTGCCAGCAGCCAAGAATGGGGTTACGCTAGCACAGATACGCAGTATTTT. Amino acid sequence: CASSQEWGYASTDTQYF. The rearrangement uses TRBV14 and TRBJ2-3; no firm D call. CDR3 size: 17 residues. Deletions cut 0 bases from V and 0 bases from J, with 13 bases between. Germline loops: CDR1 SGHDN, CDR2 FVKESK.

This clonotype was counted at least ten times. This chain joins TRBV12-3 or TRBV12-4 and TRBJ2-6; unclear D gene. The CDR3 runs to 16 residues. V gave up 0 bases and J gave up 1 base, with 7 bases separating them. This CDR3 is CASSLAGLSGANVLTF. In DNA, the CDR3 is TGTGCCAGCAGTTTAGCGGGCTTGTCTGGGGCCAACGTCCTGACTTTC.

The chain carries TRBV19 and TRBJ2-1; TRBD1 is a possible D gene (6 bases). V lost 3 bases and J lost 7, with 10 bases in between. Germline lookup yields CDR1 LNHDA and CDR2 SQIVND (reference sequence). The CDR3 totals 13 residues. DNA of the CDR3: TGTGCCAGTAGTATCGGGACACCTAATGAGCAGTTCTTC. It codes for CASSIGTPNEQFF.

Note on this clonotype: A read error may explain this, as a much larger clone is one base away. The conserved phenylalanine or tryptophan normally closing the CDR3 is absent here, so this likely arose from a read error. V usage is TRBV7-2 and J usage is TRBJ1-1; 7 nucleotides match TRBD1. CDR1 and CDR2 (germline): SGHTA, FQGNSA. V gave up 1 base and J gave up 3 bases; unmatched junction bases: 5. The CDR3 extends over 15 amino acids. This chain's CDR3 is CASSLGQGVYTEAFV. The CDR3, as DNA: TGTGCCAGCAGCTTAGGGCAGGGGGTATACACTGAAGCTTTCGTT.

The chain is built from TRBV4-1 and TRBJ1-5; D remains unclear. The germline V gene encodes CDR1 MGHRA and CDR2 YSYEKL. With 4 bases removed from V and 0 bases from J, the gap between germline ends came to 13 bases. The CDR3 covers 16 residues. CDR3 sequence reads: CASSLSGPDSNQPQHF. CDR3 coding DNA: TGCGCCAGCAGCCTCTCAGGACCGGATAGCAATCAGCCCCAGCATTTT.

This clonotype was detected only a few times. The chain couples TRBV20-1 to TRBJ2-1, with 13 bases that match TRBD2. The trim removed 0 bases at V and 9 bases at J, leaving 17 bases unmatched. This CDR3 region has 19 residues. Germline V gene sequence: CDR1 DFQATT, CDR2 SNEGSKA (reference sequence). This CDR3 reads CSARERGGVGLAGVGEQFF. CDR3 in DNA: TGCAGTGCTAGAGAGAGGGGGGGAGTCGGACTAGCGGGGGTCGGTGAGCAGTTCTTC.

There are many counts of this clonotype. The V and J genes are TRBV25-1 and TRBJ2-3, with a weak D call TRBD1 (5 bases). The CDR3 is made up of 16 amino acids. V shed 3 bases and J shed 3 bases, with 16 bases lying between them. Germline V CDR1 and CDR2: MGHDK, SYGVNS. CDR3 DNA sequence: TGTGCCAGCAGTGAGCTAAGCATAGGGGATACAGATACGCAGTATTTT. Translation: CASSELSIGDTDTQYF.

A few counts support this clonotype. This sequence joins TRBV28 and TRBJ2-1, with a weak D call TRBD2 (5 bases). Trimming took 3 bases from V and 5 from J, leaving 14 bases between them. This CDR3 is built from 15 residues. Germline V gene data show CDR1 as MDHEN and CDR2 as SYDVKM. The CDR3 is CASSFRGPAHNEQFF. The CDR3 bases are TGTGCCAGCAGTTTTAGAGGGCCGGCCCACAATGAGCAGTTCTTC.

The chain is built from TRBV7-9 and TRBJ2-7, with a tentative D call TRBD1 (5 bases). CDR1 is SEHNR, CDR2 FQNEAQ, per germline (reference sequence). V shed 4 bases and J shed 2 bases, with 12 bases lying between them. This CDR3 contains 14 residues. The CDR3 bases are TGTGCCAGCAGCTCCCCCGCCAGGGCCTACGAGCAGTACTTC. It encodes CASSSPARAYEQYF.

V is TRBV12-3 or TRBV12-4 and J is TRBJ2-1; D not certain. This CDR3 is built from 14 residues. V lost 1 base and J 6 bases, leaving 10 bases between the germline ends. The CDR3 here is CASSLEYFCNEQFF. CDR3 nucleotide sequence: TGTGCCAGCAGTTTAGAGTACTTCTGCAATGAGCAGTTCTTC.

The chain is built from TRBV9 and TRBJ2-2; TRBD1 matches 12 bases. V was pared by 3 bases and J by 7 bases, with 10 bases of the junction left unmatched. The CDR3 consists of 17 residues. CDR1 SGDLS and CDR2 YYNGEE come from the germline V gene. The CDR3 DNA reads TGTGCCAGCAGCGAGGGGGACAGGGGGCTTTCTAGCGGGGAGCTGTTTTTT. Protein product: CASSEGDRGLSSGELFF.

Regarding this clonotype: Germline and junction disagree at one end, which may indicate a read error. The V gene is TRBV7-8, the J gene TRBJ1-3; D is unresolved. Germline lookup yields CDR1 SGHVS and CDR2 FQNEAQ. CDR3 length: 14 residues. The CDR3 is CAGSLRGRGNTIYF. In nucleotides, the CDR3 is TGTGCCGGCAGCTTACGAGGTCGGGGAAACACCATATATTTT.

The rearrangement links TRBV24-1 to TRBJ2-3; D may be TRBD2 (5 bases). The germline V and J ends were trimmed by 9 bases and 0 bases, with 12 bases remaining between them. The CDR3 runs to 14 residues. CDR1 is KGHDR and CDR2 is SFDVKD in the germline V gene. CDR3 protein: CATVGSGSTDTQYF. CDR3 sequence (DNA): TGTGCCACCGTGGGTTCGGGGAGCACAGATACGCAGTATTTT.

Regarding this clonotype: It may be a read error: a sequence one base away is much more abundant. The V and J genes are TRBV29-1 and TRBJ2-1; D possibly corresponds to TRBD1 (6 bases). CDR1 and CDR2 from the germline V gene are SQVTM and ANQGSEA. The CDR3 runs to 14 residues. CDR3 DNA sequence: TGCAGCGCTGAAGATCGTCAGGACAGCAATGAGCAGTTCTTC. Protein product: CSAEDRQDSNEQFF.

This clonotype has only a few counts. The chain uses TRBV9 and TRBJ2-1, with D possibly TRBD1 on 5 matching bases. CDR1 SGDLS and CDR2 YYNGEE come from the germline V gene. This CDR3 comprises 13 residues. V gave up 3 bases and J gave up 9 bases, with 13 bases separating them. The CDR3 DNA follows: TGTGCCAGCAGCGGTAGGGGCGGATTTGAGCAGTTCTTC. It specifies CASSGRGGFEQFF.